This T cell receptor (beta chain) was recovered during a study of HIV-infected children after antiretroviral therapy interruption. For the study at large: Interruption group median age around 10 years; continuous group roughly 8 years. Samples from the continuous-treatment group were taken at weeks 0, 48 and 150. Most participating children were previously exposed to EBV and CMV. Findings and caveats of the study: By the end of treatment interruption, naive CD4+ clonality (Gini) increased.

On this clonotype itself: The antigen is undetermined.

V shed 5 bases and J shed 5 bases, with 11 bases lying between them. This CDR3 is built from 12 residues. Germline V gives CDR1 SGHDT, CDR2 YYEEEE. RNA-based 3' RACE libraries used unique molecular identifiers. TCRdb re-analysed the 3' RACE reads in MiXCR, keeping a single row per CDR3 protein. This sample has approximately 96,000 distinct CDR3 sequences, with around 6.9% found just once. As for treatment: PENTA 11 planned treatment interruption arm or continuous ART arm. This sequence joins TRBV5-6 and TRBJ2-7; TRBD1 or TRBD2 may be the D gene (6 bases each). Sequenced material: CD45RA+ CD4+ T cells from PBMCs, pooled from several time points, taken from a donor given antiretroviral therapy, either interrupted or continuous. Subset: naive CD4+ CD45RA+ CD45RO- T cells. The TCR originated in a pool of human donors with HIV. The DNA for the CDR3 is TGTGCCAGCAGATCCGGGGGCGACGAGCAGTACTTC. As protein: CASRSGGDEQYF.